This T cell receptor (beta chain) was recorded in a study of T cells in Graves' hyperthyroidism and ophthalmopathy. Study at large: Staff took peripheral blood when the initial diagnosis was made, before any treatment began. Findings of the study overall: Ophthalmopathy, as predicted by the model, came a median approximately 5.9 months after the prediction.

For this clonotype: Its matching antigen is unknown. A much larger clone lies a single base off, so this may be a read error.

This CDR3 comprises 13 residues. After removal of 6 bases from V and 5 bases from J, the junction contained 7 bases not matched to a gene. The germline CDR1 and CDR2 sequences are DFQATT and SNEGSKA (reference sequence). The hyperthyroidism was newly diagnosed and had lasted under 2 months; the patients were aged 18 to 65. Patients showing uncontrolled infection, other autoimmune disease, pregnancy or lactation were ineligible. Amplified regions were TCR beta CDR3 sequences from RNA transcripts. TCR CDR3 regions were first amplified by RT-PCR with HTBI primers. TCRdb called the multiplex PCR reads again in MiXCR, with one record for every CDR3 protein. Counted here are some 500,000 distinct CDR3 sequences, about 15% occurring once; the ten biggest clones make up roughly 17%.

This chain uses TRBV20-1 with TRBJ2-5; TRBD1 matches at 9 bases. The sequence derives from a woman aged 18-29 years with Graves' hyperthyroidism. The sample was blood. The CDR3 nucleotides read TGCAGTGCGGCGGGACAGGGAGAGGAGACCCAGTACTTC. Protein product: CSAAGQGEETQYF.